Below, 20 T cell receptor beta chains from the same sample are listed, as sequenced in a study of blood T cell repertoires in COVID-19. Some clones are missing from TCRdb's copy, which holds only in-frame ones; the method was immunoSEQ multiplex PCR. This sample yields fewer than 250,000 clones, of which 65% to 90% are seen a single time; around 10% belongs to the top ten. Sequencing was carried out using PBMCs or T cells enriched from blood (not recorded which). The receptors stem from a woman in her forties or fifties with acute COVID-19.

The chain carries TRBV6-5 and TRBJ1-1; possible D gene TRBD1, 6 bases. Per germline, CDR1 MNHEY and CDR2 SVGAGI. V was trimmed by 10 bases and J by 5 bases, leaving 14 bases between them. The CDR3 consists of 12 residues. The CDR3 region is CANGTPNTEAFF. CDR3 bases: TGTGCCAACGGGACACCCAATACTGAAGCTTTCTTT.

This clone was detected once. This rearrangement joins TRBV5-8 to TRBJ2-2; D unclear. Trimming stripped 1 base from V and 2 bases from J, with 6 bases between. The CDR3 sequence is 14 residues long. From germline, CDR1 is SGHTS and CDR2 YDEGEE. CDR3 DNA: TGTGCCAGCAGCTTGCGTAGAAACACCGGGGAGCTGTTTTTT. Protein: CASSLRRNTGELFF.

This chain uses TRBV19 with TRBJ1-3; no clear D. CDR3 length: 14 residues. V lost 6 bases and J 7 bases, leaving 16 bases between the germline ends. Per the germline V gene, CDR1 is LNHDA and CDR2 is SQIVND (reference sequence). CDR3 sequence reads: CASSASGNVNTIYF. In nucleotides, the CDR3 is TGTGCCAGTAGCGCTTCGGGGAACGTGAACACCATATATTTT.

The rearrangement links TRBV6-2 or TRBV6-3 to TRBJ1-5; D unclear. Trimming removed 0 bases from V and 2 bases from J, with 14 bases in between. The germline V gene has CDR1 MNHEY and CDR2 SVGEGT. CDR3 size: 17 residues. The CDR3 coding sequence is TGTGCCAGCAGTTACTCGCTCCGGCGACTGGGCAATCAGCCCCAGCATTTT. As protein: CASSYSLRRLGNQPQHF.

The chain employs TRBV4-2 and TRBJ1-4; possible D gene TRBD1, 5 bases. There are 16 residues in the CDR3. The V and J ends lost 0 bases and 4 bases respectively, with 12 bases between them. Germline V gives CDR1 LGHNA, CDR2 YNFKEQ. The CDR3 region has the DNA TGTGCCAGCAGCCAAGAGGAGGGGAGGTTTAATGAAAAACTGTTTTTT. Amino acid sequence: CASSQEEGRFNEKLFF.

A few counts support this clone. The chain couples TRBV30 to TRBJ1-5, with no clear D. The germline gives CDR1 GTSNPN, CDR2 SVGIG (reference sequence). V dropped 0 bases and J dropped 2 bases, with 8 bases sitting between them. The CDR3 consists of 14 residues. Written as DNA, the CDR3 is TGTGCCTGGAGTGTAGGTAGCGGCAATCAGCCCCAGCATTTT. Protein product: CAWSVGSGNQPQHF.

The CDR3: CASRIGTGTTEAFF. In DNA form, the CDR3 reads TGTGCCAGTAGAATTGGGACAGGGACGACTGAAGCTTTCTTT. The V and J genes are TRBV19 and TRBJ1-1, with 9 bases identical to TRBD1. Germline CDR1 LNHDA, CDR2 SQIVND (reference sequence). The V segment lost 6 bases and the J segment 5 bases; nucleotides outside the gene matches: 7. This CDR3 region has 14 residues.

This chain connects TRBV12-5 to TRBJ1-5; no clear D gene. The CDR3 length is 14 residues. The ends were cut back, 2 bases at V and 3 bases at J, with 8 bases in the middle. Germline V gene data show CDR1 as LGHNT and CDR2 as FRNRAP. The CDR3 DNA is TGTGCTAGTGGTTTGTGGCAGATCAATCAGCCCCAGCATTTT. This gives the protein CASGLWQINQPQHF.

The chain couples TRBV18 to TRBJ1-1; TRBD1 agrees at 7 bases. There are 16 residues in the CDR3. The J segment lost 3 bases and the V segment lost 3 bases, leaving 10 bases of the junction unmatched. Germline CDR1 KGHSH, CDR2 LQKENI. The CDR3 nucleotides are TGTGCCAGCTCACCTCCGACAGGGTTTGTTTACACTGAAGCTTTCTTT. It translates to CASSPPTGFVYTEAFF.

The chain couples TRBV19 to TRBJ1-5; D is possibly TRBD1 (6 bases). The CDR3 has 16 amino acids. Germline CDR1 is LNHDA and CDR2 is SQIVND (reference sequence). V lost 5 bases to trimming and J lost 0 bases, with 14 bases between them. The CDR3 DNA reads TGTGCCAGTAGTTTTACCGGGACAAATAGCAATCAGCCCCAGCATTTT. It encodes CASSFTGTNSNQPQHF.

The genes are TRBV7-2 and TRBJ2-3; 9 bases line up with TRBD2. J lost 6 bases, V lost 4 bases, and 17 bases had no gene match. The CDR3 spans 18 residues. The germline V gene encodes CDR1 SGHTA and CDR2 FQGNSA. The CDR3 loop reads CASSWSGGPAIGGDTQYF. In nucleotides, the CDR3 is TGTGCCAGCAGCTGGAGCGGGGGGCCCGCGATAGGGGGGGATACGCAGTATTTT.

The CDR3 here is CASSLNGGSNEQFF. In DNA, the CDR3 is TGCGCCAGCAGCTTGAACGGGGGTTCCAATGAGCAGTTCTTC. The chain combines TRBV5-1 with TRBJ2-1, with D possibly matching TRBD2 (6 bases). This CDR3 spans 14 amino acids. Germline lookup yields CDR1 SGHRS and CDR2 YFSETQ. V was clipped by 1 base and J by 6 bases, with 11 bases between them.

V usage is TRBV12-1 and J usage is TRBJ2-1; the D call in the table, TRBD2, was not verified against the DNA. TRBV12-1 is classified as a pseudogene. This CDR3 has 17 residues. In nucleotides, the CDR3 is TGTGCCAGCAGCCCGCCGTTGGAAAGCGGGGGGATGTATGAGCAGTTCTTC. It translates to CASSPPLESGGMYEQFF.

V gene TRBV7-2 combines with J gene TRBJ1-5, with D possibly matching TRBD1 (6 bases). The CDR3 extends over 15 amino acids. From germline, CDR1 is SGHTA and CDR2 FQGNSA. V gave up 5 bases and J gave up 2 bases, with 13 bases separating them. The CDR3, as DNA: TGTGCCAGCAGCGAACAGGGTAGGGGCAATCAGCCCCAGCATTTT. It yields the protein CASSEQGRGNQPQHF.

This clone was seen once. V is TRBV4-3 and J is TRBJ2-7, with D uncertain. The germline gives CDR1 LGHNA, CDR2 YSLEER. The V and J ends lost 1 base and 5 bases respectively, with 12 bases between them. The CDR3 contains 14 residues. Written as DNA, the CDR3 is TGCGCCAGCAGCCAAGTTGCCGGTGTCGACGAGCAGTACTTC. This encodes CASSQVAGVDEQYF.

The V call is TRBV7-2, the J call TRBJ2-7, with 12 bases matching TRBD2. Germline V gene sequence: CDR1 SGHTA, CDR2 FQGNSA. The CDR3 runs 15 residues. V dropped 4 bases and J dropped 0; count of bases not matched to a gene: 1. The CDR3 bases are TGTGCCAGCAGCTCTAGCGGGGGGGCCTCCTACGAGCAGTACTTC. Its protein product is CASSSSGGASYEQYF.

In DNA, the CDR3 is TGCGCCAGCAGCCAGGTAGCAGGGGCGGGTCAGCCCCAGCATTTT. The encoded protein is CASSQVAGAGQPQHF. J is TRBJ1-5 and V is TRBV4-3; tentative D call: TRBD1 (6 bases). Germline CDR1 is LGHNA and CDR2 is YSLEER. Trimming removed 3 bases from V and 6 bases from J, with 15 bases in between. This CDR3 spans 15 amino acids.

In nucleotides, the CDR3 is TGCAGCGTGGTTAGACTTCTCCAACCTTACGAGCAGTACTTC. The encoded protein is CSVVRLLQPYEQYF. This chain uses TRBV29-1 with TRBJ2-7; D gene unclear. The CDR3 consists of 14 residues. CDR1 and CDR2 (germline): SQVTM, ANQGSEA. V was pared by 6 bases and J by 4 bases, with 19 bases between.

V and J are TRBV5-1 and TRBJ2-3, with 9 positions matching TRBD1. V gave up 2 bases and J gave up 3 bases; unmatched junction bases: 7. The CDR3 runs 16 residues. Per germline, CDR1 SGHRS and CDR2 YFSETQ. CDR3 sequence: CASSFTGTGMTDTQYF. The CDR3 region has the DNA TGCGCCAGCAGCTTTACCGGGACAGGGATGACAGATACGCAGTATTTT.

The J gene is TRBJ1-1, the V gene TRBV27; 7 bases are shared with TRBD1. The CDR3 totals 15 residues. The V and J ends lost 5 bases and 1 base, in that order; junction bases with no gene match: 7. The V gene's germline CDR1 is MNHEY and CDR2 SMNVEV (reference sequence). The CDR3 protein is CASSPPGGWNTEAFF. As DNA, the CDR3 is TGTGCCAGCAGTCCCCCAGGGGGATGGAACACTGAAGCTTTCTTT.